The clone carrying this TCR beta chain was seen more than once but under ten times. The antigen is undetermined. This entry comes from a study of PD-1 blockade in classical Hodgkin lymphoma. Regarding the study as a whole: With CD4+ cells, TCR diversity rose significantly by C4D1, but not with CD8+ cells. Reported baseline diversity: healthy donors highest, relapsed/refractory patients lowest.

The patients all showed relapse after autologous stem cell transplantation, while their brentuximab vedotin exposure varied. TCRdb's copy holds only in-frame clones and misses some; the assay was immunoSEQ multiplex PCR. This sample has about 25,000 clones, with under 90% found just once. The V segment lost 6 bases and the J segment 10 bases; nucleotides outside the gene matches: 8. Germline lookup yields CDR1 MNHEY and CDR2 SVGAGI. This CDR3 region has 14 residues. The sequence derives from a human donor with classical Hodgkin lymphoma. The chain has TRBV6-5 and TRBJ2-1, with TRBD1 identical over 11 bases. Sample: peripheral blood mononuclear cells (PBMCs), taken at baseline. This chain's CDR3 is CASREGQGALEQFF. CDR3 nucleotide sequence: TGTGCCAGCAGGGAAGGACAGGGGGCCTTGGAGCAGTTCTTC.